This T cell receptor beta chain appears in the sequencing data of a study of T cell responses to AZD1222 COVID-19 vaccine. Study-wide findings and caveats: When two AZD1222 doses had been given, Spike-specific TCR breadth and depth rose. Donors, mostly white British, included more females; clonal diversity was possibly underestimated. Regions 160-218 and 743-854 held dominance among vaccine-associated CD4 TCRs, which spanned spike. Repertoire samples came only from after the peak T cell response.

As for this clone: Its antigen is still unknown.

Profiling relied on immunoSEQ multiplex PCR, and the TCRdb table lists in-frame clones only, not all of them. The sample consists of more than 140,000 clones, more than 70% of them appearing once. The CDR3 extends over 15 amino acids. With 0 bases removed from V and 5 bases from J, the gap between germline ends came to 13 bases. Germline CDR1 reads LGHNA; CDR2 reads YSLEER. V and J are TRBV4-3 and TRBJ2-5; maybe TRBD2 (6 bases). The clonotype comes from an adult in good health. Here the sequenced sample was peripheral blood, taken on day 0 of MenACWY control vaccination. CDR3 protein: CASSQDPTSWETQYF. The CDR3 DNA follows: TGCGCCAGCAGCCAAGATCCTACTAGCTGGGAGACCCAGTACTTC.